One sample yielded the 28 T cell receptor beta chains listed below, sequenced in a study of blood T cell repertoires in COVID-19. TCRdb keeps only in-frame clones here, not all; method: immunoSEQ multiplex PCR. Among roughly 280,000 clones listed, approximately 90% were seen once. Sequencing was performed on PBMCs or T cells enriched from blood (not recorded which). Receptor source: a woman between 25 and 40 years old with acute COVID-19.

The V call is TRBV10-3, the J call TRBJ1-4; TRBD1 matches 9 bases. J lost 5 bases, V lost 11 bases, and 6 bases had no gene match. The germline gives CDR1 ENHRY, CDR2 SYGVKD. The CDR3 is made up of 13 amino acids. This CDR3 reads CAGPDRGNEKLFF. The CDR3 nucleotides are TGTGCCGGCCCAGACAGGGGGAATGAAAAACTGTTTTTT.

The CDR3 DNA reads TGTGCCAGTGGGGCTAGCGGGAGCCCAGATACGCAGTATTTT. Translation: CASGASGSPDTQYF. The chain joins TRBV7-3 to TRBJ2-3, with 10 bases fitting TRBD2. Germline trimming cut 9 bases from V and 4 bases from J; bases unmatched to any gene: 7. The CDR3 totals 14 residues. Germline V gene data show CDR1 as SGHTA and CDR2 as FQGTGA.

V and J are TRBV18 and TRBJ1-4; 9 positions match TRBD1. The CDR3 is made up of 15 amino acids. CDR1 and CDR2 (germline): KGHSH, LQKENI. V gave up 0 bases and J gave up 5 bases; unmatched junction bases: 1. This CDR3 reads CASSPPDRGNEKLFF. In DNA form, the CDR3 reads TGTGCCAGCTCACCACCTGACAGGGGGAATGAAAAACTGTTTTTT.

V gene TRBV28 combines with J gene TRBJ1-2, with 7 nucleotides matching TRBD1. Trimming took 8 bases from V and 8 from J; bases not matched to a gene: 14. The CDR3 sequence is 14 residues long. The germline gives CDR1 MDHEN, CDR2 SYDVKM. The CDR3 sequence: CASVFMNTGEGYTF. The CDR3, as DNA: TGTGCCAGCGTTTTCATGAATACAGGGGAGGGCTACACCTTC.

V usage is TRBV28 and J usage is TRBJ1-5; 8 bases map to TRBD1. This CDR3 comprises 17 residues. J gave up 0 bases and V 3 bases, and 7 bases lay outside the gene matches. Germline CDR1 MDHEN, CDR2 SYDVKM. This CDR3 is CASSFGDRRYSNQPQHF. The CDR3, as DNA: TGTGCCAGCAGTTTCGGGGACAGGCGCTATAGCAATCAGCCCCAGCATTTT.

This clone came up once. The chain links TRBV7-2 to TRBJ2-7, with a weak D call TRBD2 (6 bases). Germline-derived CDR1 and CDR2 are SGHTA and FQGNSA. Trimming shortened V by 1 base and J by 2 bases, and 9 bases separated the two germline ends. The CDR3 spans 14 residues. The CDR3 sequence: CASSLGGVTYEQYF. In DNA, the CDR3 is TGTGCCAGCAGCTTAGGGGGGGTAACCTACGAGCAGTACTTC.

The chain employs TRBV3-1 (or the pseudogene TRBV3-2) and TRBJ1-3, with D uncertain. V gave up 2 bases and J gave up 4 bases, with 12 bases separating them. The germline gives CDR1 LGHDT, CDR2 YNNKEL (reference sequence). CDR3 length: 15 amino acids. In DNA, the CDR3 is TGTGCCAGCAGCCAATGGCCCCTTCTGGGAAACACCATATATTTT. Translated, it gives CASSQWPLLGNTIYF.

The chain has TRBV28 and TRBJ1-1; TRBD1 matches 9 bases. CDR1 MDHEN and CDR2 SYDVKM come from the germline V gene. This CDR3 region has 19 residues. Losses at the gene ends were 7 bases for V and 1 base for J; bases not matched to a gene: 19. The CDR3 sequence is CASTQTYFGTGPPNTEAFF. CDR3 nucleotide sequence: TGTGCCAGCACTCAGACATACTTCGGGACAGGGCCACCGAACACTGAAGCTTTCTTT.

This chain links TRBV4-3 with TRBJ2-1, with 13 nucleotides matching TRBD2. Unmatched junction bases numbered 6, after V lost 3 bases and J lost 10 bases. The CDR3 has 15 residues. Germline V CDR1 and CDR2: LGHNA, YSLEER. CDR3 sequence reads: CASSQGTSGREEQFF. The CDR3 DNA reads TGCGCCAGCAGCCAGGGAACTAGCGGGAGGGAAGAGCAGTTCTTC.

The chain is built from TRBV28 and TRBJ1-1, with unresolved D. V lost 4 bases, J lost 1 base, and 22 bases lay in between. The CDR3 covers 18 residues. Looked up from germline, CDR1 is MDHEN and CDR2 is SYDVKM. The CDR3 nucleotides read TGTGCCAGCAGTTACCCCCTCCTGATGAGGGAAGGGAACACTGAAGCTTTCTTT. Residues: CASSYPLLMREGNTEAFF.

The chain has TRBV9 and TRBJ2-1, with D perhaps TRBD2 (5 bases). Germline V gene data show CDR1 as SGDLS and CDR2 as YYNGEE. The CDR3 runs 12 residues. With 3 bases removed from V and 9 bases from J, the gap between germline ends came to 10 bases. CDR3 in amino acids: CASSGGPGEQFF. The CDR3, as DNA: TGTGCCAGCAGCGGAGGGCCTGGTGAGCAGTTCTTC. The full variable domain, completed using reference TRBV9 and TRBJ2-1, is DSGVTQTPKHLITATGQRVTLRCSPRSGDLSVYWYQQSLDQGLQFLIQYYNGEERAKGNILERFSAQQFPDLHSELNLSSLELGDSALYFCASSGGPGEQFFGPGTRLTVL.

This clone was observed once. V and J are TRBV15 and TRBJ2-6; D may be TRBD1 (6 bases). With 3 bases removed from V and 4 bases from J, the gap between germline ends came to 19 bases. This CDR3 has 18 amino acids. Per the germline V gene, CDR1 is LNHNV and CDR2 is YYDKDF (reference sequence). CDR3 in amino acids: CATSRILGTGTGANVLTF. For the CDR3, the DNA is TGTGCCACCAGCAGGATCCTAGGAACAGGGACAGGGGCCAACGTCCTGACTTTC.

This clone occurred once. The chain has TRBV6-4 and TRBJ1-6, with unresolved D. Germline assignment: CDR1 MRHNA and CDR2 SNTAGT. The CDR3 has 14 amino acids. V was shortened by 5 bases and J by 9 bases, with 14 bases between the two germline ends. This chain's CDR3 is CASSPQEGSSPLHF. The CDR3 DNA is TGTGCCAGCAGTCCCCAGGAAGGCAGTTCACCCCTCCACTTT.

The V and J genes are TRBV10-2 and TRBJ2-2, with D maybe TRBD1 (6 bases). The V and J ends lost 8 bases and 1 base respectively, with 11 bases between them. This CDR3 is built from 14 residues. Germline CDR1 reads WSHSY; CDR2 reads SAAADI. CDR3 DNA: TGCGCCAGCCGGGACACTGTGAACACCGGGGAGCTGTTTTTT. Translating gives CASRDTVNTGELFF.

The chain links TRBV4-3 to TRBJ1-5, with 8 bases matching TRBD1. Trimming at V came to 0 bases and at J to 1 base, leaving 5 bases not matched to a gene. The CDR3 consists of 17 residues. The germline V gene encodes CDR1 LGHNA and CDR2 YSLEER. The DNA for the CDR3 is TGCGCCAGCAGCCAAGATGCATCAGGGGGCAGCAATCAGCCCCAGCATTTT. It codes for CASSQDASGGSNQPQHF.

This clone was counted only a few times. The CDR3 is CASSQDLGRSGVAGELFF. The CDR3 coding sequence is TGTGCCAGCAGCCAAGATCTCGGTAGGAGTGGTGTGGCGGGGGAGCTGTTTTTT. The chain carries TRBV4-2 and TRBJ2-2; D uncertain. CDR1 LGHNA and CDR2 YNFKEQ come from the germline V gene. The CDR3 runs to 18 residues. Trimming removed 0 bases at V and 8 bases at J, with 22 bases between.

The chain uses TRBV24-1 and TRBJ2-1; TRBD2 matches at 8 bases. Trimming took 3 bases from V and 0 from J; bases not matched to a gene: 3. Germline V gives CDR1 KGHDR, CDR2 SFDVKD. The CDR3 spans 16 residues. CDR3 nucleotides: TGTGCCACCAGTGATGGGCTAGCGGGCTCCTACAATGAGCAGTTCTTC. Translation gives CATSDGLAGSYNEQFF.

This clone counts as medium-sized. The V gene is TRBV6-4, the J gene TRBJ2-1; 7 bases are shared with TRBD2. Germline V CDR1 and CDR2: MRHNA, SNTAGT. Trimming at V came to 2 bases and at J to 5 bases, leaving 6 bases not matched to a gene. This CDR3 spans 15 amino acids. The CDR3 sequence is CASSDGAGENNEQFF. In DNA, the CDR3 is TGTGCCAGCAGTGACGGGGCGGGAGAAAACAATGAGCAGTTCTTC.

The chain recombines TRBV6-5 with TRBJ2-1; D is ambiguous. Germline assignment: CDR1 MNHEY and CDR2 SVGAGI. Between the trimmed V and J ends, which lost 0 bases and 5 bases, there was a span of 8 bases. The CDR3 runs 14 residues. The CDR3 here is CASSYSSSNNEQFF. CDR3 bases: TGTGCCAGCAGTTACTCGAGTAGCAACAATGAGCAGTTCTTC.

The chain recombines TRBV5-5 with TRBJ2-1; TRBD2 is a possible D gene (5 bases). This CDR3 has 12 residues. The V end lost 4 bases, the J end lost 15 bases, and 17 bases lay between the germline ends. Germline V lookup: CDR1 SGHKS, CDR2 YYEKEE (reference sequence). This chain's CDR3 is CASSPGIARGFF. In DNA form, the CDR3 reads TGTGCCAGCAGCCCGGGGATCGCCAGAGGGTTCTTC.

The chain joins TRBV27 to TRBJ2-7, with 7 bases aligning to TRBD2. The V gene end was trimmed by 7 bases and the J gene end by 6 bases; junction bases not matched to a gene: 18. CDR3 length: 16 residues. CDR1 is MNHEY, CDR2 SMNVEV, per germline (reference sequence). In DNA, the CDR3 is TGTGCCAGCACCCCCTGGGCGGGAGACTCAAGAAGCGAGCAGTACTTC. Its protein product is CASTPWAGDSRSEQYF.

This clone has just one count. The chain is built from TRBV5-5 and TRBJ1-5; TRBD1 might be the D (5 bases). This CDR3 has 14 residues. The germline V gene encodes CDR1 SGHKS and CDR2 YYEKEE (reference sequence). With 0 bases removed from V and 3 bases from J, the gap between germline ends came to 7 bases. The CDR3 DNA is TGTGCCAGCAGCTTGGTAGGGGACAATCAGCCCCAGCATTTT. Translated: CASSLVGDNQPQHF. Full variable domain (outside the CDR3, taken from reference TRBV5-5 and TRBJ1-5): DAGVTQSPTHLIKTRGQQVTLRCSPISGHKSVSWYQQVLGQGPQFIFQYYEKEERGRGNFPDRFSARQFPNYSSELNVNALLLGDSALYLCASSLVGDNQPQHFGDGTRLSIL.

As DNA, the CDR3 is TGCGCCAGCAAAGGACAGGCTACCTACGAGCAGTACTTC. Its translation is CASKGQATYEQYF. This chain uses TRBV10-2 with TRBJ2-7; 7 bases fit TRBD1. Germline V gene sequence: CDR1 WSHSY, CDR2 SAAADI. J gave up 2 bases and V 7 bases, and 5 bases lay outside the gene matches. The CDR3 runs 13 residues.

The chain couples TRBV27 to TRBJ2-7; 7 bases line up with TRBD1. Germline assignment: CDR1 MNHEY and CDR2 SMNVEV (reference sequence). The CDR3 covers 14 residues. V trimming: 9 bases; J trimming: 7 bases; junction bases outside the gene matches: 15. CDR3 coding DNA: TGTGCCAGTTCCCACGACAGGGACACTCGGGAGCAGTACTTC. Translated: CASSHDRDTREQYF.

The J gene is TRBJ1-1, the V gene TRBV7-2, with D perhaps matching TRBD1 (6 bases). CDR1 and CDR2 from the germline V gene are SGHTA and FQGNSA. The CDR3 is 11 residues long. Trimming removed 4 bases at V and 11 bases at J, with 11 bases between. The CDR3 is CASSWDTYAFF. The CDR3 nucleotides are TGTGCCAGCAGCTGGGACACGTATGCTTTCTTT.

The DNA for the CDR3 is TGTGCCAGCAGCGGGACAGCGACCGAGCAGTACTTC. It specifies CASSGTATEQYF. This sequence joins TRBV12-3 or TRBV12-4 and TRBJ2-7, with 7 nucleotides matching TRBD1. This CDR3 is 12 amino acids long. With V trimmed by 6 bases and J by 6 bases, 5 bases remained unmatched.

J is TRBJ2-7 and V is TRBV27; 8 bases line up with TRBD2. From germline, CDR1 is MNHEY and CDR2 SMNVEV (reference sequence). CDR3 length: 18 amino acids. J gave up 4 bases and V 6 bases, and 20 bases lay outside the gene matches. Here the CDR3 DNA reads TGTGCCAGCAGCCTAGGTTCTTCGGGAGGGCCTGTTGGTTACGAGCAGTACTTC. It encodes CASSLGSSGGPVGYEQYF.

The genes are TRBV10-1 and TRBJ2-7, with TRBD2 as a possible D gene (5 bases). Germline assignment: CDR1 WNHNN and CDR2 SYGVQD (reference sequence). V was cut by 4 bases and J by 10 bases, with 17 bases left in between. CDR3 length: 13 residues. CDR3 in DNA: TGCGCCAGCAGTGGTTCCTCAGCGGTCAGCCAGTACTTC. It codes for CASSGSSAVSQYF.